This is a list of T cell receptor beta chains from one sample in a study of memory CD4+ T cells and cytomegalovirus serostatus. The method was immunoSEQ multiplex PCR; TCRdb's version includes in-frame clones alone and lacks a portion of them. The table has about 38,000 clones, 65% to 80% seen once. The sample was memory CD4+ T cells from blood. The receptors shown here come from an adult in good health and CMV-seropositive. Both conserved end residues are part of each CDR3. A D gene is named only where the DNA matches it firmly. Clone sizes are given selectively: once, few, many, or a class where the clone is expanded.

D gene: TRBD1; J gene: TRBJ1-5; V gene: TRBV19; clone size: .; CDR3 DNA: TGTGCCAGTAGTATCCTCCTTAGACAGGGGGGTCAGCCCCAGCATTTT; CDR3 protein: CASSILLRQGGQPQHF
D gene: .; J gene: TRBJ2-7; V gene: TRBV28; clone size: .; CDR3 DNA: TGTGCCAGCAGTCCCGACGCAGGGCACGAGCAGTACTTC; CDR3 protein: CASSPDAGHEQYF
D gene: .; J gene: TRBJ2-3; V gene: TRBV7-9; clone size: .; CDR3 DNA: TGTGCCAGCAGCTTACTGCGAGCTACCAGCGCAGATACGCAGTATTTT; CDR3 protein: CASSLLRATSADTQYF
D gene: TRBD1; J gene: TRBJ1-1; V gene: TRBV4-3; clone size: medium-sized; CDR3 DNA: TGCGCCAGCAGCCGAGAGACAGGGGTCGGCACTGAAGCTTTCTTT; CDR3 protein: CASSRETGVGTEAFF
D gene: .; J gene: TRBJ2-1; V gene: TRBV25-1; clone size: .; CDR3 DNA: TGTGCCAGCAGGGCCTCGAGCGGGCAGGGGGGCTATGAGCAGTTCTTC; CDR3 protein: CASRASSGQGGYEQFF
D gene: .; J gene: TRBJ1-2; V gene: TRBV2; clone size: .; CDR3 DNA: TGTGCCAGCAGCAACAGGGACTATGGCTACACCTTC; CDR3 protein: CASSNRDYGYTF
D gene: TRBD1; J gene: TRBJ2-7; V gene: TRBV6-1; clone size: .; CDR3 DNA: TGTGCCAGCAGTGAGGCCGGGACAGACCCATACCGGCAGTACTTC; CDR3 protein: CASSEAGTDPYRQYF
D gene: .; J gene: TRBJ1-6; V gene: TRBV5-4; clone size: .; CDR3 DNA: TGTGCCAGCAGCTTGGTTAATGGGGGACCCAATTCACCCCTCCACTTT; CDR3 protein: CASSLVNGGPNSPLHF
D gene: TRBD1; J gene: TRBJ1-2; V gene: TRBV11-2; clone size: .; CDR3 DNA: TGTGCCAGCAGCTTAGATTTCGGACAGGGGGCGTATGGCTACACCTTC; CDR3 protein: CASSLDFGQGAYGYTF
D gene: .; J gene: TRBJ1-3; V gene: TRBV28; clone size: few; CDR3 DNA: TGTGCCAGCAGCCCACTCACAGGGTTCGGAAACACCATATATTTT; CDR3 protein: CASSPLTGFGNTIYF
D gene: .; J gene: TRBJ2-7; V gene: TRBV6-6; clone size: once; CDR3 DNA: TGTGCCAGCAGTTACCGCGCGGACTACGAGCAGTACTTC; CDR3 protein: CASSYRADYEQYF
D gene: .; J gene: TRBJ1-2; V gene: TRBV4-1; clone size: few; CDR3 DNA: TGCGCCAGCAGCCAACAGGGCCTTTACCCCTACACCTTC; CDR3 protein: CASSQQGLYPYTF
D gene: TRBD1; J gene: TRBJ2-5; V gene: TRBV28; clone size: .; CDR3 DNA: TGTGCCAGCAGTTTTCGGACAGGGGGCTTCCAAGAGACCCAGTACTTC; CDR3 protein: CASSFRTGGFQETQYF
D gene: TRBD1; J gene: TRBJ2-7; V gene: TRBV28; clone size: .; CDR3 DNA: TGTGCCAGCAGGCGCGGACAGGACTACGAGCAGTACTTC; CDR3 protein: CASRRGQDYEQYF
D gene: TRBD1; J gene: TRBJ1-1; V gene: TRBV9; clone size: once; CDR3 DNA: TGTGCCAGCAGTGAGGGACCCTCCCCCGGGGCAGGGGGCTATACTGAAGCTTTCTTT; CDR3 protein: CASSEGPSPGAGGYTEAFF
D gene: TRBD1; J gene: TRBJ2-1; V gene: TRBV2; clone size: .; CDR3 DNA: TGTGCCAGCAGTTACTTCGCCCGGACAGGGGACAATGAGCAGTTCTTC; CDR3 protein: CASSYFARTGDNEQFF
D gene: TRBD2; J gene: TRBJ2-1; V gene: TRBV6-4; clone size: .; CDR3 DNA: TGTGCCAGCAGTGACTCAGGCGGGGGGGGCTACAATGAGCAGTTCTTC; CDR3 protein: CASSDSGGGGYNEQFF
D gene: .; J gene: TRBJ2-7; V gene: TRBV7-9; clone size: .; CDR3 DNA: TGTGCCAGCAGCTTGGGTAGCTCAGAATACGAGCAGTACTTC; CDR3 protein: CASSLGSSEYEQYF
D gene: .; J gene: TRBJ1-1; V gene: TRBV28; clone size: once; CDR3 DNA: TGTGCCAGCAGTTCATACAAGAACACTGAAGCTTTCTTT; CDR3 protein: CASSSYKNTEAFF
D gene: .; J gene: TRBJ2-4; V gene: TRBV28; clone size: .; CDR3 DNA: TGTGCCAGCAGTAGGCCTCCGGAAAACATTCAGTACTTC; CDR3 protein: CASSRPPENIQYF
D gene: .; J gene: TRBJ2-5; V gene: TRBV7-7; clone size: medium-sized; CDR3 DNA: TGTGCTAGCAGCTTAGGTCGGACAGTGGGGGGAGAGACCCAGTACTTC; CDR3 protein: CASSLGRTVGGETQYF
D gene: TRBD2; J gene: TRBJ2-7; V gene: TRBV5-1; clone size: .; CDR3 DNA: TGCGCCAGCAGCTTGGGGCCCAGGGGTACAGGGACTAGCGGGAGCCTACTCTCCTACGAGCAGTACTTC; CDR3 protein: CASSLGPRGTGTSGSLLSYEQYF
D gene: TRBD2; J gene: TRBJ2-5; V gene: TRBV11-1; clone size: .; CDR3 DNA: TGTGCCAGCAGCTTAGGAACTAGCGGGGTGGAGACCCAGTACTTC; CDR3 protein: CASSLGTSGVETQYF
D gene: .; J gene: TRBJ1-1; V gene: TRBV6-5; clone size: .; CDR3 DNA: TGTGCCAGCAGTTACGTAGGGGGGGAAGGGACTGAAGCTTTCTTT; CDR3 protein: CASSYVGGEGTEAFF
D gene: TRBD2; J gene: TRBJ2-1; V gene: TRBV7-3; clone size: .; CDR3 DNA: TGTGCCAGCAGCTCCCTAGCGGGAGGGGCCTACAATGAGCAGTTCTTC; CDR3 protein: CASSSLAGGAYNEQFF
D gene: .; J gene: TRBJ1-5; V gene: TRBV11-2; clone size: .; CDR3 DNA: TGTGCCAGCAGCTTAGTATTGGGTCAGCCCCAGCATTTT; CDR3 protein: CASSLVLGQPQHF
D gene: .; J gene: TRBJ2-1; V gene: TRBV11-2; clone size: .; CDR3 DNA: TGTGCCAGCAGCTTGGAATACAATGAGCAGTTCTTC; CDR3 protein: CASSLEYNEQFF
D gene: TRBD1; J gene: TRBJ1-2; V gene: TRBV19; clone size: .; CDR3 DNA: TGTGCCAGTAGTGTAGGGACAGACCTTAACTATGGCTACACCTTC; CDR3 protein: CASSVGTDLNYGYTF
D gene: .; J gene: TRBJ1-1; V gene: TRBV18; clone size: .; CDR3 DNA: TGTGCCAGCTCACCGAATTGGCAGGGAGGCACTGAAGCTTTCTTT; CDR3 protein: CASSPNWQGGTEAFF
D gene: .; J gene: TRBJ2-3; V gene: TRBV7-6; clone size: .; CDR3 DNA: TGTGCCAGCAGCCCCTTCACCAGGGATCTTGCAGATACGCAGTATTTT; CDR3 protein: CASSPFTRDLADTQYF
D gene: .; J gene: TRBJ2-3; V gene: TRBV19; clone size: .; CDR3 DNA: TGTGCCAGTAGTATAACAGGCTACTACACAGATACGCAGTATTTT; CDR3 protein: CASSITGYYTDTQYF
D gene: .; J gene: TRBJ1-3; V gene: TRBV27; clone size: once; CDR3 DNA: TGTGCCAGCAGCCGACAGCCATCTGGAAACACCATATATTTT; CDR3 protein: CASSRQPSGNTIYF
D gene: TRBD2; J gene: TRBJ2-5; V gene: TRBV10-3; clone size: .; CDR3 DNA: TGTGCCATCAGGTCTAGCGGGGTCGAGGAGACCCAGTACTTC; CDR3 protein: CAIRSSGVEETQYF
D gene: TRBD2; J gene: TRBJ2-7; V gene: TRBV6-1; clone size: few; CDR3 DNA: TGTGCCAGCAGTGAAGCAGGCGGGACTAGCGGGAGGGCAGAGGAGCAGTACTTC; CDR3 protein: CASSEAGGTSGRAEEQYF
D gene: TRBD1; J gene: TRBJ2-2; V gene: TRBV10-2; clone size: .; CDR3 DNA: TGCGCCAGCACCGGGACAGGCACCGGGGAGCTGTTTTTT; CDR3 protein: CASTGTGTGELFF
D gene: TRBD1; J gene: TRBJ1-2; V gene: TRBV5-5; clone size: .; CDR3 DNA: TGTGCCAGCAGCTCGCTGGACAGGGAGAACTATGGCTACACCTTC; CDR3 protein: CASSSLDRENYGYTF
D gene: .; J gene: TRBJ1-1; V gene: TRBV5-1; clone size: .; CDR3 DNA: TGCGCCAGCAGCTTGGATCGGGTCGGGGACACTGAAGCTTTCTTT; CDR3 protein: CASSLDRVGDTEAFF
D gene: .; J gene: TRBJ1-1; V gene: TRBV18; clone size: once; CDR3 DNA: TGTGCCAGCTCACCGGGCCAGTTTGAAGCTTTCTTT; CDR3 protein: CASSPGQFEAFF
D gene: .; J gene: TRBJ2-7; V gene: TRBV5-4; clone size: few; CDR3 DNA: TGTGCCAGCAGCGTACAGGGTCTGGGGGAGCAGTACTTC; CDR3 protein: CASSVQGLGEQYF
D gene: .; J gene: TRBJ2-3; V gene: TRBV4-2; clone size: .; CDR3 DNA: TGTGCCAGCAGCCCTACCGGGACTGGGCCCACAGATACGCAGTATTTT; CDR3 protein: CASSPTGTGPTDTQYF
D gene: .; J gene: TRBJ1-2; V gene: TRBV19; clone size: .; CDR3 DNA: TGTGCCAGTAGTCCCCCCGGGACATATGGCTACACCTTC; CDR3 protein: CASSPPGTYGYTF
D gene: .; J gene: TRBJ1-5; V gene: TRBV28; clone size: medium-sized; CDR3 DNA: TGTGCCAGCAGTTCGCATCAGGGAAGGGGCAATCAGCCCCAGCATTTT; CDR3 protein: CASSSHQGRGNQPQHF
D gene: TRBD1; J gene: TRBJ1-1; V gene: TRBV27; clone size: .; CDR3 DNA: TGTGCCAGCAGCCCAGGGACAGGGGGCGCATTCGGCCTCAACACTGAAGCTTTCTTT; CDR3 protein: CASSPGTGGAFGLNTEAFF
D gene: TRBD1; J gene: TRBJ2-2; V gene: TRBV28; clone size: few; CDR3 DNA: TGTGCCAGCAGTGGGACAGGAACAAGTACCGGGGAGCTGTTTTTT; CDR3 protein: CASSGTGTSTGELFF
D gene: TRBD1; J gene: TRBJ2-2; V gene: TRBV4-3; clone size: .; CDR3 DNA: TGCGCCAGCAGCCAAGCGGACAGGGAATCCGGGGAGCTGTTTTTT; CDR3 protein: CASSQADRESGELFF
D gene: .; J gene: TRBJ2-5; V gene: TRBV7-2; clone size: medium-sized; CDR3 DNA: TGTGCCAGCAGCCCTCGGCGGGAAGAGACCCAGTACTTC; CDR3 protein: CASSPRREETQYF
D gene: TRBD1; J gene: TRBJ1-4; V gene: TRBV9; clone size: few; CDR3 DNA: TGTGCCAGCAGCGTAGGGGACAGGGCCGGTGAAAAACTGTTTTTT; CDR3 protein: CASSVGDRAGEKLFF